The 14 T cell receptor beta chains in this list originate from one sample, sequenced in a study of identical twins. TCRdb fed the 5' RACE reads into MiXCR, producing one record per CDR3 protein. The sample shows around 680,000 distinct CDR3 sequences, around 8.3% of them seen only once. The same sample was also studied in work on yellow fever vaccine responses in identical twins.

Sequenced sample: PBMCs. These receptors were collected from a woman aged 18-35 years in good health.

This clonotype was counted a few times. This chain connects TRBV20-1 to TRBJ2-1; D gene unclear. V shed 3 bases and J shed 4 bases, with 19 bases lying between them. Germline V lookup: CDR1 DFQATT, CDR2 SNEGSKA (reference sequence). CDR3 length: 16 residues. The CDR3 spells CSARPLPPTKYNEQFF. The DNA of the CDR3 is TGCAGTGCTAGGCCTCTACCACCGACCAAGTACAATGAGCAGTTCTTC.

This chain links TRBV29-1 with TRBJ2-5, with D perhaps matching TRBD1 (5 bases). Looked up from germline, CDR1 is SQVTM and CDR2 is ANQGSEA. The CDR3 spans 12 residues. V shed 7 bases and J shed 0 bases, with 9 bases lying between them. The CDR3 region has the DNA TGCAGCGCGACAGACCACCAAGAGACCCAGTACTTC. Translating gives CSATDHQETQYF.

This chain links TRBV28 with TRBJ2-3; 9 nucleotides agree with TRBD2. V was pared by 3 bases and J by 1 base, with 11 bases of the junction left unmatched. Germline lookup yields CDR1 MDHEN and CDR2 SYDVKM. The CDR3 covers 18 residues. The CDR3 DNA reads TGTGCCAGCAGTTTTCCGTTAGCGGGAGCCAGTGGCACAGATACGCAGTATTTT. Protein product: CASSFPLAGASGTDTQYF.

The chain has TRBV18 and TRBJ2-1; TRBD2 is a possible D gene (5 bases). Germline V lookup: CDR1 KGHSH, CDR2 LQKENI. The V end lost 5 bases, the J end lost 10 bases, and 21 bases lay between the germline ends. The CDR3 is 15 amino acids. CDR3 amino acids: CASSRKSGGGGEQFF. The CDR3 bases are TGTGCCAGCTCAAGAAAAAGCGGTGGAGGAGGAGAGCAGTTCTTC.

The rearrangement uses TRBV7-9 and TRBJ2-1; a possible D gene is TRBD2 (5 bases). The V end lost 1 base, the J end lost 2 bases, and 12 bases lay between the germline ends. This CDR3 has 16 residues. CDR1 is SEHNR and CDR2 is FQNEAQ in the germline V gene (reference sequence). The CDR3 protein is CASSLVGLEPYNEQFF. The CDR3 DNA reads TGTGCCAGCAGCTTAGTAGGACTCGAGCCCTACAATGAGCAGTTCTTC.

This clonotype was picked up a small number of times. Compared with germline, one end of the junction differs, possibly owing to a read error. The V call is TRBV5-5, the J call TRBJ1-2; tentative D call: TRBD1 (5 bases). The CDR3 has 13 residues. Germline V gene data show CDR1 as SGHKS and CDR2 as YYEKEE (reference sequence). CDR3 region: CASSPVGAGLYAF. DNA of the CDR3: TGTGCCAGCAGCCCGGTCGGGGCAGGACTCTATGCCTTC.

Details on this clonotype: The CDR3 does not end in the conserved phenylalanine or tryptophan, so this is likely a read error. The chain recombines TRBV20-1 with TRBJ2-7, with 11 bases lining up with TRBD2. V was clipped by 0 bases and J by 3 bases; unmatched bases: 7. Germline loops: CDR1 DFQATT, CDR2 SNEGSKA (reference sequence). The CDR3 extends over 16 amino acids. The DNA for the CDR3 is TGCAGTGCTAGAGATTATGACGGGACTAGCGGCTACGAGCAGTACTAC. It translates to CSARDYDGTSGYEQYY.

As DNA, the CDR3 is TGTGCCAGCAGTTCTTTAGGGACTACATGGGAGACCCAGTACTTC. Translation: CASSSLGTTWETQYF. The chain joins TRBV28 to TRBJ2-5; 7 bases align to TRBD2. This CDR3 region has 15 residues. Per the germline V gene, CDR1 is MDHEN and CDR2 is SYDVKM. Trimming removed 4 bases from V and 5 bases from J; junction bases left unmatched: 10.

The J gene is TRBJ2-7, the V gene TRBV6-2 or TRBV6-3, with 10 bases fitting TRBD2. V was pared by 5 bases and J by 0 bases, with 19 bases of the junction left unmatched. Per germline, CDR1 MNHEY and CDR2 SVGEGT. This CDR3 is 20 amino acids long. The CDR3 region is CASSTLRGSSGGSSSYEQYF. In DNA form, the CDR3 reads TGTGCCAGCAGTACTCTTAGGGGGTCTAGCGGGGGCTCTAGCTCCTACGAGCAGTACTTC.

This sequence joins TRBV11-2 and TRBJ2-7; 10 bases map to TRBD1. V lost 4 bases to trimming and J lost 2 bases; unmatched junction nucleotides: 11. The CDR3 is made up of 17 amino acids. CDR1 and CDR2 from the germline V gene are SGHAT and FQNNGV. CDR3 DNA sequence: TGTGCCAGCAGCTCCCGCCCGGACAGGGGGGTCACCTACGAGCAGTACTTC. Its translation: CASSSRPDRGVTYEQYF.

This rearrangement joins TRBV9 to TRBJ1-2; D unresolved. This CDR3 contains 14 residues. The germline V gene encodes CDR1 SGDLS and CDR2 YYNGEE. Deletions cut 0 bases from V and 8 bases from J, with 14 bases between. The CDR3 loop is CASSVGEQFQGYTF. The CDR3 nucleotides read TGTGCCAGCAGCGTAGGGGAACAGTTCCAAGGCTACACCTTC.

In its sample, this clonotype was seen many times. CDR3: CASSSYRALGGRRYNEQFF. In DNA form, the CDR3 reads TGTGCCAGCAGCTCTTACAGGGCTTTGGGCGGGAGGAGGTACAATGAGCAGTTCTTC. The rearrangement links TRBV6-4 to TRBJ2-1, with 8 bases identical to TRBD2. From germline, CDR1 is MRHNA and CDR2 SNTAGT. J lost 4 bases, V lost 6 bases, and 20 bases had no gene match. The CDR3 runs to 19 residues.

The genes are TRBV11-2 and TRBJ2-7; TRBD1 matches at 7 bases. The V gene end was trimmed by 6 bases and the J gene end by 0 bases; junction bases not matched to a gene: 14. This CDR3 is built from 17 residues. Germline V gives CDR1 SGHAT, CDR2 FQNNGV. The DNA of the CDR3 is TGTGCCAGCAGTCCAGCGCTCAACAGGGGCCCCTCCTACGAGCAGTACTTC. It codes for CASSPALNRGPSYEQYF. Variable domain in full (rest from reference TRBV11-2 and TRBJ2-7): EAGVAQSPRYKIIEKRQSVAFWCNPISGHATLYWYQQILGQGPKLLIQFQNNGVVDDSQLPKDRFSAERLKGVDSTLKIQPAKLEDSAVYLCASSPALNRGPSYEQYFGPGTRLTVT.

This rearrangement joins TRBV19 to TRBJ2-1; D remains unclear. Germline values: CDR1 LNHDA, CDR2 SQIVND (reference sequence). Between the trimmed V and J ends, which lost 4 bases and 3 bases, there was a span of 16 bases. This CDR3 spans 16 amino acids. In nucleotides, the CDR3 is TGTGCCAGTAGTACCCGTCGGTCCACCTACTACAATGAGCAGTTCTTC. It yields the protein CASSTRRSTYYNEQFF.